This TCR beta chain was obtained from a study of T cells in Graves' hyperthyroidism and ophthalmopathy. Aged 18 to 65, the patients had hyperthyroidism that was newly diagnosed and had lasted under 2 months. Notes on the study in general: Most thyroid clonotypes expanded above 0.001 were also detected in blood. A model using 13 V-J features told ophthalmopathy apart from stable hyperthyroidism. Prediction of ophthalmopathy progression came a median around 6.1 months pre-onset.

RNA transcripts gave rise to amplified TCR beta CDR3 regions. A first-round RT-PCR of the TCR CDR3 used the HTBI primer set. TCRdb redid the calling of the multiplex PCR reads with MiXCR, one entry per CDR3 protein. The sample contains some 600,000 distinct CDR3 sequences, around 42% of which appear only once. The CDR3 totals 12 residues. Germline lookup yields CDR1 WSHSY and CDR2 SAAADI. In the case of this clonotype: Its antigen is unidentified. An end of the junction differs from the germline gene, which may be a read error.

The V and J genes are TRBV10-2 and TRBJ2-5; 7 bases align to TRBD2. What was sequenced was peripheral blood or thyroid tissue (not recorded which). The clonotype originates from a woman aged 18-30 years with Graves' hyperthyroidism. The CDR3: CASSQEGGAQYF. As DNA, the CDR3 is TGTGCCAGCAGCCAAGAGGGAGGGGCCCAGTACTTC.